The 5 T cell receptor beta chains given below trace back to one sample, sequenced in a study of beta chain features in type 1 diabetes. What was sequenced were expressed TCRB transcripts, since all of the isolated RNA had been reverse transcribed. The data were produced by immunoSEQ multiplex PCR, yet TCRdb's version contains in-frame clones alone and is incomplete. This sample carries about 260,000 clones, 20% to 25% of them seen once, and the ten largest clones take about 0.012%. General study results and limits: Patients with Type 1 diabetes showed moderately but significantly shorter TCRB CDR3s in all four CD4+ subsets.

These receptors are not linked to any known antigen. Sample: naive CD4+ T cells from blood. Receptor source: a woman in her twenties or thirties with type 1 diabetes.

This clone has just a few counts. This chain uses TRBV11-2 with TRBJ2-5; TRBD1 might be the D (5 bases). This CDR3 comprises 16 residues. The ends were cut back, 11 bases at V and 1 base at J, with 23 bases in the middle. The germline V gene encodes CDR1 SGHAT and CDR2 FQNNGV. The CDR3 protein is CARDPARQTFQETQYF. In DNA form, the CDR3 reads TGTGCCCGTGACCCTGCTCGACAGACTTTCCAAGAGACCCAGTACTTC.

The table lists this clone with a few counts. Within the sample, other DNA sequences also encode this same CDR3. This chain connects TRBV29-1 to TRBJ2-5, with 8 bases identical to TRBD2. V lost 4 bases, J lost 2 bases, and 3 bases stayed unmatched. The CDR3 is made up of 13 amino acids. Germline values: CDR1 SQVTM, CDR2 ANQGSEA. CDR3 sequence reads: CSVVAGGQETQYF. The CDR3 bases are TGCAGCGTTGTGGCGGGAGGACAAGAGACCCAGTACTTC.

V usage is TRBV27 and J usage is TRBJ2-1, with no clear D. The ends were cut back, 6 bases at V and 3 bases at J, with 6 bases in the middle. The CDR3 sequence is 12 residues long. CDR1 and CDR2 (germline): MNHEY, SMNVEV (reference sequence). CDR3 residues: CASSLDYNEQFF. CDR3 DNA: TGTGCCAGCAGCCTAGACTACAATGAGCAGTTCTTC.

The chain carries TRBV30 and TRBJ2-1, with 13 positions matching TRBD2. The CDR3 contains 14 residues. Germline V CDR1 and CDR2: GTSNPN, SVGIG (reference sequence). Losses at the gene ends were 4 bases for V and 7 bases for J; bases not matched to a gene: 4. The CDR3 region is CAWTGLAGVNEQFF. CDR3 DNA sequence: TGTGCCTGGACAGGACTAGCGGGAGTAAATGAGCAGTTCTTC.

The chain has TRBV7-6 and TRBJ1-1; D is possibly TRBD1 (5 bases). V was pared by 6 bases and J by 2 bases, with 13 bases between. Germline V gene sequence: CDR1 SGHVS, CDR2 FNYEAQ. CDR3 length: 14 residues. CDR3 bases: TGTGCCAGCAGTATGGGGGGTCTAAACACTGAAGCTTTCTTT. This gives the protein CASSMGGLNTEAFF.